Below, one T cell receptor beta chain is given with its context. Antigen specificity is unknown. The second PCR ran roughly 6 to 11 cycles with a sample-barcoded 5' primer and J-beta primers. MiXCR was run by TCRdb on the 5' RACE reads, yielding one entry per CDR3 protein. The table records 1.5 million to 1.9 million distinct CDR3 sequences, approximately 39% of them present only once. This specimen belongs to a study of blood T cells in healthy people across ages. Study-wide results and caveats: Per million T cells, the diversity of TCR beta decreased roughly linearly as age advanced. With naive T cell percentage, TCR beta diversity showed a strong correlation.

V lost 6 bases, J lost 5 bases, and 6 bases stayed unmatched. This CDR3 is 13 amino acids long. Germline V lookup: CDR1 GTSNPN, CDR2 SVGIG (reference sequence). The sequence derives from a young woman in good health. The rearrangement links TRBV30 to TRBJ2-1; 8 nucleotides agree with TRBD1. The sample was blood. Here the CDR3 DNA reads TGTGCCTGCCGGGACAGGTCCCACAATGAGCAGTTCTTC. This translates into CACRDRSHNEQFF.